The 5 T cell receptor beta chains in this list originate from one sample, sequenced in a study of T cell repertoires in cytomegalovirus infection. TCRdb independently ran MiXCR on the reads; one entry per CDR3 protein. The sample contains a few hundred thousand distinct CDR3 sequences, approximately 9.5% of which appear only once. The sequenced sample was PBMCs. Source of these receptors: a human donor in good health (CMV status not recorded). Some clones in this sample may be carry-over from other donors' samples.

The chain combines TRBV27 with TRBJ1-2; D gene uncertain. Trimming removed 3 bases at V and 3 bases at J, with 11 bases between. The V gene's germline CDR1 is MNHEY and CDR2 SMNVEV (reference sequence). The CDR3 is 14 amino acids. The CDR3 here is CASSFSSHDYGYTF. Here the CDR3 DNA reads TGTGCCAGCAGTTTTTCCAGTCATGACTATGGCTACACCTTC.

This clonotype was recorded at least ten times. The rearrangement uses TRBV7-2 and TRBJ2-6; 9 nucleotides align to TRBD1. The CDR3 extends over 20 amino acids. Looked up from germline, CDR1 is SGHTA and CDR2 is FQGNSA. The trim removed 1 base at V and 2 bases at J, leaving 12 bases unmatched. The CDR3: CASSLDFPRDRVTGANVLTF. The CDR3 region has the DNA TGTGCCAGCAGCTTAGATTTTCCCCGGGACAGGGTAACTGGGGCCAACGTCCTGACTTTC.

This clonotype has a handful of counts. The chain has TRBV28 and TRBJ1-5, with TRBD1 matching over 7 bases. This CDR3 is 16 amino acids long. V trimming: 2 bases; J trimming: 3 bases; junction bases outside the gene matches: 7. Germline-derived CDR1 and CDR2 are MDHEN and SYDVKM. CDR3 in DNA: TGTGCCAGCAGTTTAAGGGCAGGGGGTATCAATCAGCCCCAGCATTTT. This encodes CASSLRAGGINQPQHF. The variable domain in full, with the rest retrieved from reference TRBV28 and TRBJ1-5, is DVKVTQSSRYLVKRTGEKVFLECVQDMDHENMFWYRQDPGLGLRLIYFSYDVKMKEKGDIPEGYSVSREKKERFSLILESASTNQTSMYLCASSLRAGGINQPQHFGDGTRLSIL.

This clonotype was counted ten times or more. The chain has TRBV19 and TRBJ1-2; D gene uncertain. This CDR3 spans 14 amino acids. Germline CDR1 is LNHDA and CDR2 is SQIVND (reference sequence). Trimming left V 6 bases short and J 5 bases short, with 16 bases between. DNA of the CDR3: TGTGCCAGTAGCGACAAGGGCGCCACTTATGGCTACACCTTC. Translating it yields CASSDKGATYGYTF.

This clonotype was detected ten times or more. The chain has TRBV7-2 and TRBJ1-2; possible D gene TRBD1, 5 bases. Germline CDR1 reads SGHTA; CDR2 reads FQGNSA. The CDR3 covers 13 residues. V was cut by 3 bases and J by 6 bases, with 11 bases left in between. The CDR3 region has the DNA TGTGCCAGCAGCTTTATGAGGGGAGATGGCTACACCTTC. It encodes CASSFMRGDGYTF. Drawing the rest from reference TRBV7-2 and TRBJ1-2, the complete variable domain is GAGVSQSPSNKVTEKGKDVELRCDPISGHTALYWYRQSLGQGLEFLIYFQGNSAPDKSGLPSDRFSAERTGGSVSTLTIQRTQQEDSAVYLCASSFMRGDGYTFGSGTRLTVV.